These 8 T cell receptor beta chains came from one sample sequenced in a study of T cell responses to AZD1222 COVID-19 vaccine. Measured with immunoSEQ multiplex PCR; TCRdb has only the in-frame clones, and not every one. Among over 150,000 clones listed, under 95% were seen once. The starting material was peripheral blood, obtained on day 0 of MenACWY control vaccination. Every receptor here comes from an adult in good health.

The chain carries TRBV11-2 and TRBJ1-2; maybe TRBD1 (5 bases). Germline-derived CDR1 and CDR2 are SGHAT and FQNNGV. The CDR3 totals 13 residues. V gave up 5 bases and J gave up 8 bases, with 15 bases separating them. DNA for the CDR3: TGTGCCAGCAGCCGTGACGGGGCGGGCGGCTACACCTTC. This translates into CASSRDGAGGYTF.

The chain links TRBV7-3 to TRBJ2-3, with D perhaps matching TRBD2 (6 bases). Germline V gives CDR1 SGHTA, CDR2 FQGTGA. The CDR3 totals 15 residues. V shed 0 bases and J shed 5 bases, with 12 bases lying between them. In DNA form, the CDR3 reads TGTGCCAGCAGCTTAACCGGGCAGGGAGGAGATACGCAGTATTTT. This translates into CASSLTGQGGDTQYF. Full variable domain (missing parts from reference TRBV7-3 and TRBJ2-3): GAGVSQTPSNKVTEKGKYVELRCDPISGHTALYWYRQSLGQGPEFLIYFQGTGAADDSGLPNDRFFAVRPEGSVSTLKIQRTERGDSAVYLCASSLTGQGGDTQYFGPGTRLTVL.

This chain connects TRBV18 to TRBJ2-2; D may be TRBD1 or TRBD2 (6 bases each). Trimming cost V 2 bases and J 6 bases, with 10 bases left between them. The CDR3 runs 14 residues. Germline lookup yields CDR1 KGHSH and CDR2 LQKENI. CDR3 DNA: TGTGCCAGCTCACCAAAAGGGGGGCCCGGGGAGCTGTTTTTT. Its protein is CASSPKGGPGELFF.

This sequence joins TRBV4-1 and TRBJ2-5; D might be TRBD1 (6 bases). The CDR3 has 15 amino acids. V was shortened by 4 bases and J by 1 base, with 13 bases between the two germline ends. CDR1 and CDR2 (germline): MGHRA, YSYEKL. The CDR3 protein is CASSRTQGFQETQYF. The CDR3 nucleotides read TGCGCCAGCAGCCGGACACAGGGTTTCCAAGAGACCCAGTACTTC.

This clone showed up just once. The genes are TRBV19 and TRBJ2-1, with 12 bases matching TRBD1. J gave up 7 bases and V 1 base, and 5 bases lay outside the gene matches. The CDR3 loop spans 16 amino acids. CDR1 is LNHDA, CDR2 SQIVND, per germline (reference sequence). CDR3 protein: CASSIGPGQGANEQFF. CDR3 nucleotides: TGTGCCAGTAGTATAGGTCCGGGACAGGGGGCTAATGAGCAGTTCTTC. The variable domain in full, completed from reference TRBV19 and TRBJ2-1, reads DGGITQSPKYLFRKEGQNVTLSCEQNLNHDAMYWYRQDPGQGLRLIYYSQIVNDFQKGDIAEGYSVSREKKESFPLTVTSAQKNPTAFYLCASSIGPGQGANEQFFGPGTRLTVL.

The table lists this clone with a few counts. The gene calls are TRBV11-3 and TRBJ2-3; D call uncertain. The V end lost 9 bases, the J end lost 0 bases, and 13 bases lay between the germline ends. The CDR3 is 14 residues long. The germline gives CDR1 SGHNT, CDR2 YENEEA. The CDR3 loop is CASSRARSTDTQYF. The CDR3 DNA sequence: TGTGCCAGTTCACGGGCCCGTAGCACAGATACGCAGTATTTT.

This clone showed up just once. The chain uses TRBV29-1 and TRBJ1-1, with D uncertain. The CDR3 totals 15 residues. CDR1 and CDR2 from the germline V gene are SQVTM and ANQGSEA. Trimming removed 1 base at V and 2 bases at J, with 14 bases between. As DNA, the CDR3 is TGCAGCGTTGAAGTCGAGAACCTGTTAAACACTGAAGCTTTCTTT. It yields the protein CSVEVENLLNTEAFF.

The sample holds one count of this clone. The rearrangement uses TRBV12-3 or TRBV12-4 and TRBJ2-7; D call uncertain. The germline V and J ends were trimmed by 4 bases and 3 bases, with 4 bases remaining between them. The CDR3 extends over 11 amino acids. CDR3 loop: CASSSYYEQYF. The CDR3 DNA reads TGTGCCAGCAGTTCTTACTACGAGCAGTACTTC.